These 12 T cell receptor beta chains were sequenced from one sample in a study of control samples from healthy donors and cancer patients. Sequencing was performed with immunoSEQ multiplex PCR; in TCRdb, only in-frame clones are kept and a portion is missing. There are 200,000 to 250,000 clones in the sample; around 94% occur only once, and over 1.2% lies in the top ten. The sequenced material came from blood. These receptors were collected from a man in his fifties or sixties in good health.

The rearrangement joins TRBV21-1 to TRBJ2-7; the table's D gene call, TRBD2, was not cross checked with the DNA. TRBV21-1 is deemed a pseudogene. The CDR3 is 21 residues long. This CDR3 reads CASSKTGCSPYWTGCWNEQYF. In nucleotides, the CDR3 is TGTGCCAGCAGCAAAACTGGCTGCTCCCCGTACTGGACGGGGTGCTGGAACGAGCAGTACTTC.

As regards this clone: The junction shows a germline mismatch at one end, possibly a read error. This chain joins TRBV2 and TRBJ1-5; D is uncertain. Germline CDR1 SNHLY, CDR2 FYNNEI. There are 14 residues in the CDR3. CDR3: CASSGGLRVSYQDF. Written as DNA, the CDR3 is TGTGCCAGCAGTGGTGGTCTTCGGGTTAGCTATCAGGATTTT. Looking up the rest from reference TRBV2 and TRBJ1-5 gives the full variable domain: EPEVTQTPSHQVTQMGQEVILRCVPISNHLYFYWYRQILGQKVEFLVSFYNNEISEKSEIFDDQFSVERPDGSNFTLKIRSTKLEDSAMYFCASSGGLRVSYQDFGDGTRLSIL.

V is TRBV6-4 and J is TRBJ1-6; TRBD1 might be the D (5 bases). Deletions cut 3 bases from V and 7 bases from J, with 13 bases between. Germline lookup yields CDR1 MRHNA and CDR2 SNTAGT. There are 15 residues in the CDR3. The CDR3 sequence: CASSETRGRNSPLHF. CDR3 coding DNA: TGTGCCAGCAGTGAAACGCGGGGCCGAAATTCACCCCTCCACTTT.

As for this clone: The same CDR3 arises from other DNA sequences in this sample as well. The chain has TRBV28 and TRBJ1-1; possible D gene TRBD1, 6 bases. The V and J ends lost 6 bases and 5 bases respectively, with 16 bases between them. Germline loops: CDR1 MDHEN, CDR2 SYDVKM. This CDR3 is built from 14 residues. The CDR3: CASSPQGGRTEAFF. The CDR3 DNA is TGTGCCAGCAGCCCACAGGGAGGGAGGACTGAAGCTTTCTTT.

The rearrangement uses TRBV2 and TRBJ2-7, with D uncertain. The germline CDR1 and CDR2 sequences are SNHLY and FYNNEI. The CDR3 is 14 amino acids. The V end lost 2 bases, the J end lost 7 bases, and 15 bases lay between the germline ends. The CDR3 DNA reads as TGTGCCAGCAGTGAATCCAGCGAGTCTCGGGAGCAGTACTTC. The encoded protein is CASSESSESREQYF.

The V gene is TRBV28, the J gene TRBJ1-2; D may be TRBD1 (5 bases). Germline V gene data show CDR1 as MDHEN and CDR2 as SYDVKM. This CDR3 has 13 residues. V was pared by 7 bases and J by 7 bases, with 16 bases between. The CDR3 protein is CASTSGLGVGYTF. In nucleotides, the CDR3 is TGTGCCAGCACCTCGGGTTTGGGGGTTGGCTACACCTTC.

CDR3 nucleotide sequence: TGCAGCGTTGTTGTCCGGGCGAATTCACCCCTCCACTTT. It codes for CSVVVRANSPLHF. V and J are TRBV29-1 and TRBJ1-6, with no clear D. Per the germline V gene, CDR1 is SQVTM and CDR2 is ANQGSEA. CDR3 size: 13 residues. Between the trimmed V and J ends, which lost 4 bases and 7 bases, there was a span of 11 bases.

The chain has TRBV19 and TRBJ2-3, with no clear D. The V gene's germline CDR1 is LNHDA and CDR2 SQIVND (reference sequence). V was cut by 3 bases and J by 6 bases, with 4 bases left in between. The CDR3 consists of 11 residues. In DNA form, the CDR3 reads TGTGCCAGTAGTATCCGGGATACGCAGTATTTT. Protein: CASSIRDTQYF.

The chain recombines TRBV19 with TRBJ1-6, with no clear D. Germline CDR1 LNHDA, CDR2 SQIVND (reference sequence). Trimming removed 10 bases from V and 0 bases from J, with 13 bases in between. CDR3 length: 15 residues. CDR3 sequence reads: CATKESFSYNSPLHF. CDR3 nucleotides: TGTGCCACTAAGGAAAGTTTCTCCTATAATTCACCCCTCCACTTT.

This chain connects TRBV10-1 to TRBJ2-3; 11 positions agree with TRBD2. CDR1 is WNHNN and CDR2 is SYGVQD in the germline V gene (reference sequence). The length of the CDR3 is 16 residues. V dropped 6 bases and J dropped 6; count of bases not matched to a gene: 11. CDR3 region: CASRDQTSGVGDTQYF. In DNA form, the CDR3 reads TGCGCCAGCAGGGACCAGACTAGCGGGGTCGGGGATACGCAGTATTTT.

The chain joins TRBV5-1 to TRBJ1-5; D is unresolved. The V end was cut by 0 bases, the J end by 7 bases, with 14 bases between. CDR3 length: 15 residues. Looked up from germline, CDR1 is SGHRS and CDR2 is YFSETQ. CDR3 sequence reads: CASSLEGSGGQPQHF. The CDR3 nucleotides are TGCGCCAGCAGCTTGGAAGGTAGCGGTGGCCAGCCCCAGCATTTT. The full variable domain, its missing parts supplied by reference TRBV5-1 and TRBJ1-5, is KAGVTQTPRYLIKTRGQQVTLSCSPISGHRSVSWYQQTPGQGLQFLFEYFSETQRNKGNFPGRFSGRQFSNSRSEMNVSTLELGDSALYLCASSLEGSGGQPQHFGDGTRLSIL.

The chain carries TRBV29-1 and TRBJ1-2; D perhaps matches TRBD1 (5 bases). The CDR3 spans 13 residues. The germline V and J ends were trimmed by 4 bases and 4 bases, with 13 bases remaining between them. From germline, CDR1 is SQVTM and CDR2 ANQGSEA. The CDR3 here is CSVGGGSGYGYTF. Written as DNA, the CDR3 is TGCAGCGTTGGTGGGGGATCCGGCTATGGCTACACCTTC.